Only one count was recorded for the clone carrying this T cell receptor (beta chain). Its cognate antigen is unknown. CDR1 and CDR2 (germline): SGHTA, FQGNSA. V dropped 1 base and J dropped 8 bases, with 18 bases sitting between them. The CDR3 is 16 residues long. Only in-frame clones appear in the TCRdb table, and some are missing; sequencing was by immunoSEQ multiplex PCR. This table holds about 120,000 clones, 80% to 90% found once. The data belong to a study of T cell responses to AZD1222 COVID-19 vaccine. General observations from the study: Distributed over spike, vaccine-associated CD4 TCRs predominated at 160-218 and 743-854. Baseline seropositivity occurred in only six AZD1222 recipients. White British people made up most donors, females outnumbered males, and clonal diversity was possibly underestimated. Researchers took repertoire samples only after the peak T cell response had come.

The V call is TRBV7-2, the J call TRBJ1-3; maybe TRBD1 (5 bases). The sequencing used peripheral blood, collected on day 0 of MenACWY control vaccination. This TCR was recovered from an adult in good health. CDR3 bases: TGTGCCAGCAGCTTAGAGGGACTTGTTAGGGTGGACACCATATATTTT. It is translated as CASSLEGLVRVDTIYF.